This T cell receptor beta chain was found in a study of blood T cell repertoires in COVID-19. About the research overall: COVID-19 samples, acute and convalescent, were from the United States, Italy and Spain. PBMCs, B-cell-depleted T cells, or T cells were the source of the cDNA or gDNA that made up the material.

Germline V gene data show CDR1 as LNHNV and CDR2 as YYDKDF (reference sequence). V lost 0 bases, J lost 14 bases, and 8 bases lay in between. CDR3 length: 11 residues. Original handling: Amplification of reference gene primers was used by the study to estimate nucleated cell counts. Sequencing was performed with immunoSEQ multiplex PCR; in TCRdb, only in-frame clones are kept and a portion is missing. D and trimming were read from the DNA, whereas the V and J calls and clone size are those reported in that table. The data hold 200,000 to 250,000 clones, with 80% to 90% observed a single time. The clonotype comes from a woman aged 55-69 years who had recovered from COVID-19. The material sequenced was peripheral blood. This chain joins TRBV15 and TRBJ2-1; D ambiguous. CDR3 in amino acids: CATSRDVLKFF. The CDR3 DNA sequence: TGTGCCACCAGCAGAGATGTACTCAAGTTCTTC.